The clone carrying this TCR beta chain was counted ten times or more. Its target is unknown. The CDR3 spans 13 residues. V was shortened by 2 bases and J by 3 bases, with 7 bases between the two germline ends. Germline V lookup: CDR1 SGHVS, CDR2 FQNEAQ. The record originates from a study of tumor and adjacent non-tumor tissue in lung cancer. Study-wide background: Samples averaged about 4.17 million productive TCRbeta reads each. Regarding the study as a whole: Tumor tissue had significantly higher TCR diversity than normal lung. In normal lung, the top 100 clones were significantly more dominant than in tumor.

RNA was extracted from bulk tissue without any cell sorting. Three rounds of nested PCR, following a modified ARM-PCR protocol, produced the TCRbeta library. TCRdb analysed the multiplex PCR reads with MiXCR anew, one entry per CDR3 protein. The sample lists more than 85,000 distinct CDR3 sequences, 60% to 80% seen once, with 37% in the top ten. The TCR originated in a woman aged 55-70 years with non-small cell lung cancer. The chain employs TRBV7-8 and TRBJ2-5; D not resolved. Sequenced sample: lung tumor tissue. CDR3 region: CASSLHGEETQYF. CDR3 in DNA: TGTGCCAGCAGCTTACATGGGGAAGAGACCCAGTACTTC.